These T cell receptor beta chains were read from a single sample in a study of early T cells in non-severe SARS-CoV-2 infection. One entry per CDR3 protein results from TCRdb running MiXCR on the 5' RACE reads. This table has around 76,000 distinct CDR3 sequences, more than 9% appearing once. The specimen sequenced was whole blood. The receptors were gathered from an adult who was a healthcare worker with PCR-confirmed SARS-CoV-2 infection or an uninfected control (not recorded which). CDR3s include the opening cysteine and the closing phenylalanine or tryptophan. Each record gives: J gene, V gene, CDR3 protein.

j_gene: TRBJ2-1; v_gene: TRBV12-3/TRBV12-4; CDR3aa: CASSLEWTSGSSDEQFF
j_gene: TRBJ2-1; v_gene: TRBV24-1; CDR3aa: CATSDLGGGSYNEQFF
j_gene: TRBJ2-1; v_gene: TRBV12-3/TRBV12-4; CDR3aa: CASSAPSGRFGEQFF
j_gene: TRBJ1-1; v_gene: TRBV5-1; CDR3aa: CASSLGDGYTEAFF
j_gene: TRBJ2-3; v_gene: TRBV11-2; CDR3aa: CASSFRLGDTQYF
j_gene: TRBJ1-2; v_gene: TRBV10-3; CDR3aa: CAISESAELYGYTF
j_gene: TRBJ1-2; v_gene: TRBV28; CDR3aa: CASSFGGSSYGYTF
j_gene: TRBJ1-4; v_gene: TRBV18; CDR3aa: CASSPRGTGNEKLFF
j_gene: TRBJ2-7; v_gene: TRBV28; CDR3aa: CASTRLASSYEQYF
j_gene: TRBJ2-3; v_gene: TRBV7-3; CDR3aa: CASSLLLSPTDTQYF
j_gene: TRBJ2-7; v_gene: TRBV5-1; CDR3aa: CASSFTGGRSYEQYF
j_gene: TRBJ2-3; v_gene: TRBV18; CDR3aa: CASSPLDSISTDTQYF
j_gene: TRBJ2-7; v_gene: TRBV29-1; CDR3aa: CSVEERREQYF
j_gene: TRBJ2-3; v_gene: TRBV20-1; CDR3aa: CSARDPSGSPRDTQYF
j_gene: TRBJ1-1; v_gene: TRBV6-6; CDR3aa: CASSYGHGGEAFF
j_gene: TRBJ2-7; v_gene: TRBV5-1; CDR3aa: CASSYGTSDSYEQYF
j_gene: TRBJ2-5; v_gene: TRBV5-4; CDR3aa: CASSWDVGGRDQETQYF
j_gene: TRBJ2-1; v_gene: TRBV14; CDR3aa: CASSPRTSGTGEQFF
j_gene: TRBJ2-7; v_gene: TRBV7-9; CDR3aa: CASSPEGRHYEQYF
j_gene: TRBJ2-3; v_gene: TRBV12-3/TRBV12-4; CDR3aa: CAGTSGTDTQYF
j_gene: TRBJ2-7; v_gene: TRBV5-1; CDR3aa: CASSFQRPAYEQYF
j_gene: TRBJ2-1; v_gene: TRBV20-1; CDR3aa: CSASPDSPSSYNEQFF
j_gene: TRBJ2-1; v_gene: TRBV7-9; CDR3aa: CASSLTVSYNEQFF
j_gene: TRBJ2-1; v_gene: TRBV28; CDR3aa: CASTPRGTSYNEQFF
j_gene: TRBJ2-1; v_gene: TRBV3-2; CDR3aa: CASSQAGGLAYNEQFF
j_gene: TRBJ2-3; v_gene: TRBV6-5; CDR3aa: CATKTSGRKTDTQYF
j_gene: TRBJ2-7; v_gene: TRBV6-5; CDR3aa: CASSQDRGRIDEQYF
j_gene: TRBJ2-4; v_gene: TRBV28; CDR3aa: CASSRAAKNIQYF
j_gene: TRBJ2-2; v_gene: TRBV4-2; CDR3aa: CASSQDSHTGELFF
j_gene: TRBJ2-1; v_gene: TRBV13; CDR3aa: CASSQTSGASSGNEQFF
j_gene: TRBJ2-1; v_gene: TRBV3-1; CDR3aa: CASSQGTGTPGRNEQFF
j_gene: TRBJ2-7; v_gene: TRBV28; CDR3aa: CASSPREGRDRQYF
j_gene: TRBJ2-6; v_gene: TRBV9; CDR3aa: CASGTSGVSGANVLTF
j_gene: TRBJ2-3; v_gene: TRBV5-1; CDR3aa: CASSPGAQGGTDTQYF
j_gene: TRBJ2-7; v_gene: TRBV5-1; CDR3aa: CASSLVTSGPAEQYF
j_gene: TRBJ2-3; v_gene: TRBV5-1; CDR3aa: CASRPGTPDTQYF
j_gene: TRBJ1-2; v_gene: TRBV28; CDR3aa: CASSSTTPSNAYTF
j_gene: TRBJ1-1; v_gene: TRBV28; CDR3aa: CASSLGSIGVNTEAFF
j_gene: TRBJ2-5; v_gene: TRBV9; CDR3aa: CASSVGINIETQYF
j_gene: TRBJ2-1; v_gene: TRBV29-1; CDR3aa: CSVASGTYNEQFF
j_gene: TRBJ2-1; v_gene: TRBV27; CDR3aa: CASSLNYDSYNEQFF
j_gene: TRBJ1-4; v_gene: TRBV12-3/TRBV12-4; CDR3aa: CASTWAAGDEKLFF
j_gene: TRBJ2-6; v_gene: TRBV5-1; CDR3aa: CASSLGGGGAGANVLTF